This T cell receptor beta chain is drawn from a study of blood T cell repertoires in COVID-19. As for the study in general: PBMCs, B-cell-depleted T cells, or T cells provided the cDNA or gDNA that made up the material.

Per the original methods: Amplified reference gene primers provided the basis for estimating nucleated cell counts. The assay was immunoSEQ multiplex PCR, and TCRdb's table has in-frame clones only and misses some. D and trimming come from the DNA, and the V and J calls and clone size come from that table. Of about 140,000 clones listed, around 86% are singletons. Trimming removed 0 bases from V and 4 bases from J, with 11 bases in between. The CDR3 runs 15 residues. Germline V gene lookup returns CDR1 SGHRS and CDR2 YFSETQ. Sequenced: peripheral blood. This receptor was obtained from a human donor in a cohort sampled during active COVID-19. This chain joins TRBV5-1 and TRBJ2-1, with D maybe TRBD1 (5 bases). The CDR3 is CASSLEGANYNEQFF. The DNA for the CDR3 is TGCGCCAGCAGCTTGGAAGGGGCCAATTACAATGAGCAGTTCTTC.